This is a list of T cell receptor beta chains from one sample in a study of cytomegalovirus exposure and HLA in healthy donors. The protocol was immunoSEQ multiplex PCR, while the TCRdb copy is restricted to in-frame clones and leaves out a portion. The sample shows 150,000 to 200,000 clones, about 80% of them seen only once. The sequencing input was PBMCs. These receptors were obtained from a woman in her thirties or forties in good health and CMV-seronegative. The CDR3 runs from the conserved cysteine through the conserved F or W. A D gene is named only where the DNA matches it firmly. For some rows the clone size is stated as once, few or many, or as a class when expanded; others skip it.

clone size: .
D gene: TRBD2
J gene: TRBJ2-1
V gene: TRBV7-8
CDR3 length: 15
CDR3 DNA: TGTGCCAGCAGCTTTTTGGAGGGAGGGCCAGGTGAGCAGTTCTTC
CDR3 protein: CASSFLEGGPGEQFF

clone size: .
D gene: TRBD2
J gene: TRBJ2-1
V gene: TRBV7-9
CDR3 length: 16
CDR3 DNA: TGTTCCAGCAGCATAGACCTAGCGGGAGTGAACAATGAGCAGTTCTTC
CDR3 protein: CSSSIDLAGVNNEQFF

clone size: .
D gene: .
J gene: TRBJ2-1
V gene: TRBV4-1
CDR3 length: 17
CDR3 DNA: TGCGCCAGCAGCCGGCAATTCACAGGGAGCTCCTACAATGAGCAGTTCTTC
CDR3 protein: CASSRQFTGSSYNEQFF

clone size: once
D gene: .
J gene: TRBJ2-2
V gene: TRBV29-1
CDR3 length: 13
CDR3 DNA: TGCAGCGTTTTTAACAGGGACACCGGGGAGCTGTTTTTT
CDR3 protein: CSVFNRDTGELFF

clone size: .
D gene: TRBD2
J gene: TRBJ2-1
V gene: TRBV18
CDR3 length: 17
CDR3 DNA: TGTGCCAGCTCTCCTCCTTTACTAGCGGGACCCTACAATGAGCAGTTCTTC
CDR3 protein: CASSPPLLAGPYNEQFF

clone size: .
D gene: TRBD1
J gene: TRBJ2-2
V gene: TRBV7-2
CDR3 length: 16
CDR3 DNA: TGTGCCAGCAGCTCCGGGACAGGGGGCCGAGCCGGGGAGCTGTTTTTT
CDR3 protein: CASSSGTGGRAGELFF

clone size: .
D gene: .
J gene: TRBJ2-3
V gene: TRBV10-3
CDR3 length: 14
CDR3 DNA: TGTGCCATCAGAAGCGCCTCTAGCACAGATACGCAGTATTTT
CDR3 protein: CAIRSASSTDTQYF

clone size: .
D gene: .
J gene: TRBJ1-1
V gene: TRBV6-5
CDR3 length: 11
CDR3 DNA: TGTGCCACCGGACGGGAGGCTGAAGCTTTCTTT
CDR3 protein: CATGREAEAFF

clone size: .
D gene: TRBD1
J gene: TRBJ1-2
V gene: TRBV6-5
CDR3 length: 14
CDR3 DNA: TGTGCCAGCAGTCCCGGGACAGGAACGAGGGGCTACACCTTC
CDR3 protein: CASSPGTGTRGYTF

clone size: .
D gene: .
J gene: TRBJ2-1
V gene: TRBV5-1
CDR3 length: 17
CDR3 DNA: TGCGCCAGCAGCTTACAGGTGACTCACAGCTCCTACAATGAGCAGTTCTTC
CDR3 protein: CASSLQVTHSSYNEQFF

clone size: .
D gene: TRBD1
J gene: TRBJ2-5
V gene: TRBV5-1
CDR3 length: 14
CDR3 DNA: TGCGCCAGCAGTGTGGACAGGGCGCAAGAGACCCAGTACTTC
CDR3 protein: CASSVDRAQETQYF

clone size: .
D gene: .
J gene: TRBJ1-5
V gene: TRBV6-6
CDR3 length: 13
CDR3 DNA: TGTGCCAGCAGCGCAAGCTCTAATCAGCCCCAGCATTTT
CDR3 protein: CASSASSNQPQHF

clone size: .
D gene: .
J gene: TRBJ2-1
V gene: TRBV5-1
CDR3 length: 15
CDR3 DNA: TGCGCCAGCAGCTTGGTAACAGCCTCCTACAATGAGCAGTTCTTC
CDR3 protein: CASSLVTASYNEQFF

clone size: .
D gene: TRBD1
J gene: TRBJ2-5
V gene: TRBV27
CDR3 length: 12
CDR3 DNA: TGTGCCAGCAGGACAGGGGGAGAGACCCAGTACTTC
CDR3 protein: CASRTGGETQYF

clone size: .
D gene: TRBD1
J gene: TRBJ1-1
V gene: TRBV30
CDR3 length: 15
CDR3 DNA: TGTGCCTGGGGAGACCCTTTCCGCGGACAGGGAGAAGCTTTCTTT
CDR3 protein: CAWGDPFRGQGEAFF

clone size: .
D gene: TRBD1
J gene: TRBJ2-3
V gene: TRBV5-1
CDR3 length: 16
CDR3 DNA: TGCGCCAGCCGCCCGCTGCCGGGACAGGGCGCAGATACGCAGTATTTT
CDR3 protein: CASRPLPGQGADTQYF

clone size: few
D gene: .
J gene: TRBJ1-1
V gene: TRBV27
CDR3 length: 15
CDR3 DNA: TGTGCCAGCAGTTTAACCCCCCGAGAGGGAACTGAAGCTTTCTTT
CDR3 protein: CASSLTPREGTEAFF

clone size: once
D gene: TRBD2
J gene: TRBJ2-1
V gene: TRBV30
CDR3 length: 15
CDR3 DNA: TGTGCCTGGAGTGTAGGGTTAGCGGGAGATGATGAGCAGTTCTTC
CDR3 protein: CAWSVGLAGDDEQFF

clone size: once
D gene: .
J gene: TRBJ2-2
V gene: TRBV7-3
CDR3 length: 17
CDR3 DNA: TGTGCCAGCAGCTTAGTTCACAGGCAGACAAACACCGGGGAGCTGTTTTTT
CDR3 protein: CASSLVHRQTNTGELFF

clone size: .
D gene: TRBD2
J gene: TRBJ2-3
V gene: TRBV7-2
CDR3 length: 16
CDR3 DNA: TGTGCCAGCACCCAAAGGACCGGGAGGACCACAGATACGCAGTATTTT
CDR3 protein: CASTQRTGRTTDTQYF

clone size: once
D gene: .
J gene: TRBJ1-2
V gene: TRBV30
CDR3 length: 13
CDR3 DNA: TGTGCCTGGAGTGTAGGCCAGGGAGGCGGCTACACCTTC
CDR3 protein: CAWSVGQGGGYTF

clone size: .
D gene: TRBD1
J gene: TRBJ2-3
V gene: TRBV7-2
CDR3 length: 16
CDR3 DNA: TGTGCCAGCAGCCATCAGGACAGGGGGGGGTCGGGTACGCAGTATTTT
CDR3 protein: CASSHQDRGGSGTQYF

clone size: .
D gene: .
J gene: TRBJ1-4
V gene: TRBV7-2
CDR3 length: 14
CDR3 DNA: TGTGCCAGCAGCTTAGGAGGTACAGGGCTTGGACTGTTTTTT
CDR3 protein: CASSLGGTGLGLFF

clone size: .
D gene: TRBD1
J gene: TRBJ2-1
V gene: TRBV18
CDR3 length: 16
CDR3 DNA: TGTGCCAGCTCACCGGGACAGTTTAGCTCCTACAATGAGCAGTTCTTC
CDR3 protein: CASSPGQFSSYNEQFF

clone size: .
D gene: TRBD1
J gene: TRBJ1-4
V gene: TRBV5-1
CDR3 length: 16
CDR3 DNA: TGCGCCAGCAGCTCGGGACAGGGGGCAACTAATGAAAAACTGTTTTTT
CDR3 protein: CASSSGQGATNEKLFF

clone size: .
D gene: TRBD2
J gene: TRBJ2-2
V gene: TRBV6-1
CDR3 length: 16
CDR3 DNA: TGTGCCAGCAGTGAAGAAGCGGGAGGGCCAACCGGGGAGCTGTTTTTT
CDR3 protein: CASSEEAGGPTGELFF

clone size: .
D gene: .
J gene: TRBJ1-3
V gene: TRBV5-1
CDR3 length: 14
CDR3 DNA: TGCGCCAGCAGCTCCCCAGTCTCTGGAAACACCATATATTTT
CDR3 protein: CASSSPVSGNTIYF

clone size: .
D gene: TRBD1
J gene: TRBJ1-1
V gene: TRBV19
CDR3 length: 12
CDR3 DNA: TGTGCCAGTAGTTACGGGACAGGGGAAGCTTTCTTT
CDR3 protein: CASSYGTGEAFF

clone size: few
D gene: TRBD1
J gene: TRBJ1-1
V gene: TRBV4-1
CDR3 length: 16
CDR3 DNA: TGCGCCAGCAGCCAAGAATCGGGACAGGGCAACACTGAAGCTTTCTTT
CDR3 protein: CASSQESGQGNTEAFF

clone size: .
D gene: .
J gene: TRBJ1-2
V gene: TRBV6-1
CDR3 length: 13
CDR3 DNA: TGTGCCAGCGGGCCACAGGGTAACTATGGCTACACCTTC
CDR3 protein: CASGPQGNYGYTF

clone size: .
D gene: TRBD2
J gene: TRBJ2-5
V gene: TRBV25-1
CDR3 length: 14
CDR3 DNA: TGTGCCAGCGGTTTGGGGGGGACCCAAGAGACCCAGTACTTC
CDR3 protein: CASGLGGTQETQYF

clone size: .
D gene: .
J gene: TRBJ2-1
V gene: TRBV18
CDR3 length: 14
CDR3 DNA: TGTGCCAGCTCACCCATGCAGTCTCCCAATGAGCAGTTCTTC
CDR3 protein: CASSPMQSPNEQFF

clone size: .
D gene: TRBD1
J gene: TRBJ2-3
V gene: TRBV19
CDR3 length: 13
CDR3 DNA: TGTGCCACCAAGGACAGGGGCACAGATACGCAGTATTTT
CDR3 protein: CATKDRGTDTQYF

clone size: few
D gene: TRBD2
J gene: TRBJ2-3
V gene: TRBV6-1
CDR3 length: 15
CDR3 DNA: TGTGCCAGTTCGGGACTAGCGGGGGACACAGATACGCAGTATTTT
CDR3 protein: CASSGLAGDTDTQYF

clone size: .
D gene: TRBD2
J gene: TRBJ2-1
V gene: TRBV11-2
CDR3 length: 14
CDR3 DNA: TGTGCCAGCAGCCCTACTAGCGGGATGGGTGAGCAGTTCTTC
CDR3 protein: CASSPTSGMGEQFF

clone size: once
D gene: TRBD1
J gene: TRBJ1-6
V gene: TRBV4-3
CDR3 length: 14
CDR3 DNA: TGCGCCAGCAGCCAATCAGGGGGTAATTCACCCCTCCACTTT
CDR3 protein: CASSQSGGNSPLHF

clone size: .
D gene: .
J gene: TRBJ2-1
V gene: TRBV27
CDR3 length: 13
CDR3 DNA: TGTGCCAGCAGTCCAAACACCGTTAATGAGCAGTTCTTC
CDR3 protein: CASSPNTVNEQFF